This TCR beta chain emerged from a study of blood T cell repertoires in COVID-19. Study-wide background: Samples representing acute and convalescent COVID-19 were sourced from the United States, Italy and Spain. From T cells, B-cell-depleted T cells, or PBMCs came the material, which was cDNA or gDNA.

This CDR3 contains 11 residues. The V and J ends lost 4 bases and 4 bases respectively, with 5 bases between them. From germline, CDR1 is MDHEN and CDR2 SYDVKM. In the authors' workflow: The authors estimated nucleated cell counts from reference gene primer amplification. Sequenced by immunoSEQ multiplex PCR; TCRdb stores in-frame clones only, minus some. The V and J calls and the clone size are those of that table, but D and trimming were determined from the DNA. Among about 140,000 clones listed, 80% to 90% were seen once. This clone was detected only a few times. This same CDR3 is encoded by further DNA sequences in the sample.

This TCR was sampled from a woman aged 55 to 70 with acute or convalescent COVID-19. The gene calls are TRBV28 and TRBJ2-7; no clear D. Sequencing was carried out using peripheral blood. CDR3 coding DNA: TGTGCCAGCAGTTCTTATTACGAGCAGTACTTC. It specifies CASSSYYEQYF.